The next 7 T cell receptor beta chains were all read from a single sample in a study of tumor-infiltrating lymphocytes in primary liver carcinoma. From unsorted bulk tissue weighing about 20-32 mg, DNA and RNA were co-extracted. Starting material of 500 ng total RNA yielded TCR beta cDNA via a constant-region primer. It was through three nested multiplex PCR rounds of slightly modified ARM-PCR that TCR beta libraries arose. The opening two PCR rounds, 10 cycles each, paired TRBV1-TRBV30 forward primers with a C-beta reverse primer. From the multiplex PCR reads, TCRdb called clonotypes with MiXCR, one entry per CDR3 protein. The sample consists of fewer than 150,000 distinct CDR3 sequences, around two thirds of them appearing once. The sequencing sample was made of liver tumor tissue from sampling region 1. Subset noted: tumor region T1, superior pole. The receptors shown here come from a woman aged 55-70 years with primary liver carcinoma and hepatitis B virus infection.

Comments on this clonotype: A much more abundant neighbour one base away suggests this may be a read error. This rearrangement joins TRBV6-1 to TRBJ2-5; unclear D gene. The CDR3 spans 14 residues. With 4 bases removed from V and 2 bases from J, the gap between germline ends came to 11 bases. Germline assignment: CDR1 MNHNS and CDR2 SASEGT. CDR3 in amino acids: CASSVGRVQETQYF. In DNA form, the CDR3 reads TGTGCCAGCAGTGTGGGTAGGGTACAAGAGACCCAGTACTTC.

The chain employs TRBV2 and TRBJ2-1; 7 nucleotides agree with TRBD2. Per germline, CDR1 SNHLY and CDR2 FYNNEI. Losses at the gene ends were 2 bases for V and 9 bases for J; bases not matched to a gene: 10. This CDR3 is 15 amino acids long. CDR3 bases: TGTGCCAGCAGTGAAACGGGGGGTCTTGGGAGTGAGCAGTTCTTC. It yields the protein CASSETGGLGSEQFF.

V usage is TRBV10-3 and J usage is TRBJ2-5; D is perhaps TRBD1 (6 bases). The CDR3 has 13 amino acids. From germline, CDR1 is ENHRY and CDR2 SYGVKD. Between the trimmed V and J ends, which lost 5 bases and 5 bases, there was a span of 12 bases. The CDR3 DNA reads TGTGCCATCAGTACAGGGTTGGGTGAGACCCAGTACTTC. Amino acid sequence: CAISTGLGETQYF.

Note on this clonotype: The junction shows a germline mismatch at one end, possibly a read error. The chain uses TRBV13 and TRBJ2-5; TRBD2 aligns across 7 bases. CDR1 PRHDT and CDR2 FYEKMQ come from the germline V gene (reference sequence). The CDR3 sequence is 13 residues long. CDR3 bases: TGTACCAGCAGCTATATCGGGAGGAAGACCCAGTACTTC. Residues: CTSSYIGRKTQYF.

This clonotype is a singleton in its sample. Mismatch with germline at one junction end may stem from a read error. The V call is TRBV6-5, the J call TRBJ2-2; D possibly corresponds to TRBD2 (5 bases). The germline V gene has CDR1 MNHEY and CDR2 SVGAGI. This CDR3 comprises 15 residues. CDR3 region: CASSYGRNLAGEPFF. For the CDR3, the DNA is TGTGCCAGCAGTTATGGACGGAATCTCGCCGGGGAGCCGTTTTTT.

This clonotype was seen many times. The chain links TRBV29-1 to TRBJ2-1, with TRBD2 matching 7 bases. CDR1 and CDR2 from the germline V gene are SQVTM and ANQGSEA. This CDR3 comprises 14 residues. The V gene end was trimmed by 3 bases and the J gene end by 3 bases; junction bases not matched to a gene: 5. CDR3 bases: TGCAGCGTTGATCGTCTAGCGGACTACAATGAGCAGTTCTTC. It translates to CSVDRLADYNEQFF.

Concerning this clonotype: Germline and junction disagree at one end, which may indicate a read error. V gene TRBV5-4 combines with J gene TRBJ1-2; no clear D gene. The CDR3 runs 16 residues. Germline lookup yields CDR1 SGHNT and CDR2 YYREEE (reference sequence). The CDR3 DNA sequence: TGTGCCAGTAGCTTGGCTCCACGCGGGAGTGGATATGGCTACACCTTC. Translated, it gives CASSLAPRGSGYGYTF.